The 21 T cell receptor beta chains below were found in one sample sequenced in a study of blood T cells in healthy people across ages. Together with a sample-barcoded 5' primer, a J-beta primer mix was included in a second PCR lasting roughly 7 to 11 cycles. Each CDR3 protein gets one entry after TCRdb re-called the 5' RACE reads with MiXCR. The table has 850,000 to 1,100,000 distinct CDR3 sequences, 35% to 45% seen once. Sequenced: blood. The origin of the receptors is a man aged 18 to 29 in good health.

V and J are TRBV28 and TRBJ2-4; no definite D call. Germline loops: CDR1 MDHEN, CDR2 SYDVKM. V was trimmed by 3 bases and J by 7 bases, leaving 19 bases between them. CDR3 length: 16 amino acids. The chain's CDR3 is CASSLGLTQDGNIQYF. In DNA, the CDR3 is TGTGCCAGCAGTTTGGGCTTGACCCAGGACGGGAACATTCAGTACTTC.

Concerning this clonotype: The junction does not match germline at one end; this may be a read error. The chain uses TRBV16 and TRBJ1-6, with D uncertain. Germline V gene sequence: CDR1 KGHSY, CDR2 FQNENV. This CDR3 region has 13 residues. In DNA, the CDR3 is TGTGCCAGCAGCCGCTCCAATAATTCACCCCTCCACTTT. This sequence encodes CASSRSNNSPLHF.

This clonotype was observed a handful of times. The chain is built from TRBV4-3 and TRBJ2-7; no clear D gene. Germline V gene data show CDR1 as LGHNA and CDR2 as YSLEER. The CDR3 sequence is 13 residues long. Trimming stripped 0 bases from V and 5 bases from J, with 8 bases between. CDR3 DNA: TGCGCCAGCAGCCAAGATCTGGCGAACGAGCAGTACTTC. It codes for CASSQDLANEQYF.

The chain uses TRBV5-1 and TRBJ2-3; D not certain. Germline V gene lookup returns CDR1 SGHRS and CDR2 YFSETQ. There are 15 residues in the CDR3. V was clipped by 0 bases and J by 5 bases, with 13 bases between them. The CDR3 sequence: CASSLAKGSGDTQYF. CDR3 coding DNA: TGCGCCAGCAGCTTGGCCAAGGGCTCTGGAGATACGCAGTATTTT.

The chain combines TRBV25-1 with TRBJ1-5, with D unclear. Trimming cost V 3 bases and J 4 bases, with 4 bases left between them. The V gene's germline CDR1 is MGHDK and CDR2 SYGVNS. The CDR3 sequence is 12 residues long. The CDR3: CASSDQNQPQHF. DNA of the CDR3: TGTGCCAGCAGTGACCAAAATCAGCCCCAGCATTTT.

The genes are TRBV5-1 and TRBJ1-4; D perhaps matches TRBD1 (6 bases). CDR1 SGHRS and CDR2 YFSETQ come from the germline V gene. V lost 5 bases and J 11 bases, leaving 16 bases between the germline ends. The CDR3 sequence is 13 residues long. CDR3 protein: CASSQGQRDKLFF. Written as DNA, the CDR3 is TGCGCCAGCAGTCAAGGACAGAGAGATAAACTGTTTTTT. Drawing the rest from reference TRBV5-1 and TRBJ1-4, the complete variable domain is KAGVTQTPRYLIKTRGQQVTLSCSPISGHRSVSWYQQTPGQGLQFLFEYFSETQRNKGNFPGRFSGRQFSNSRSEMNVSTLELGDSALYLCASSQGQRDKLFFGSGTQLSVL.

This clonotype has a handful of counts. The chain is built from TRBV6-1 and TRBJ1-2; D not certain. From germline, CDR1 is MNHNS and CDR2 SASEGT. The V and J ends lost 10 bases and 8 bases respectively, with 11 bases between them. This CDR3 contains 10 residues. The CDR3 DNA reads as TGTGCCACCCGACAAGGCGGCTACACCTTC. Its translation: CATRQGGYTF.

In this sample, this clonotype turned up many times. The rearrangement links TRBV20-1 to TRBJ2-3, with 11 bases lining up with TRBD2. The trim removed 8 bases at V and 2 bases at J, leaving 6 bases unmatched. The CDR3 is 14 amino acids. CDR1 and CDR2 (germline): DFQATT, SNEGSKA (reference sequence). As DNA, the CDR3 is TGCAGTCCCTCGGGACTAGCGGACACAGATACGCAGTATTTT. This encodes CSPSGLADTDTQYF.

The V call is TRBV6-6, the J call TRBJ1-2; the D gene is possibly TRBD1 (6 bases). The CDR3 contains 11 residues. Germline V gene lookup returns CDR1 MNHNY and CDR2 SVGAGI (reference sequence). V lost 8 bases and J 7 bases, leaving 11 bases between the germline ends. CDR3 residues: CASGPGAGYTF. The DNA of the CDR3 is TGTGCCAGCGGGCCAGGGGCTGGCTACACCTTC.

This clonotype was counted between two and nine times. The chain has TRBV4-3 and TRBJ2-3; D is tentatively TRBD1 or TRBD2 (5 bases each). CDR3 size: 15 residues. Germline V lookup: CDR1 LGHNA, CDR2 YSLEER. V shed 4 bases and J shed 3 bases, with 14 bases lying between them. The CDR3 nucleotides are TGCGCCAGCAGCCTAAGAGGGACGGAAACAGATACGCAGTATTTT. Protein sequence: CASSLRGTETDTQYF.

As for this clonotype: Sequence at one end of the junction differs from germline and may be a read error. The CDR3 coding sequence is TGTACCAGCAGTTTAGAAGGGACCAGACCCCGGGATACGCAGTATTTT. This codes for CTSSLEGTRPRDTQYF. The chain uses TRBV27 and TRBJ2-3; D possibly uses TRBD1 or TRBD2 (5 bases each). The V gene's germline CDR1 is MNHEY and CDR2 SMNVEV (reference sequence). This CDR3 contains 16 residues.

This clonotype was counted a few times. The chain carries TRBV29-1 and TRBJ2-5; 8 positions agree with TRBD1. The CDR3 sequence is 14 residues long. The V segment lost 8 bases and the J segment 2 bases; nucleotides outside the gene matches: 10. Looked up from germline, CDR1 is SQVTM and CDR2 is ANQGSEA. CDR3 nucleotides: TGCAGCATCGAGCCCTGGACAGGGCAAGAGACCCAGTACTTC. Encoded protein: CSIEPWTGQETQYF.

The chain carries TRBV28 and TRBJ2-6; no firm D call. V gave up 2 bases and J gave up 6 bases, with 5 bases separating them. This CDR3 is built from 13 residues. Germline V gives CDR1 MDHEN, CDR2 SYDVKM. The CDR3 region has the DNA TGTGCCAGCAGTTTAAGTACGGCCAACGTCCTGACTTTC. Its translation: CASSLSTANVLTF. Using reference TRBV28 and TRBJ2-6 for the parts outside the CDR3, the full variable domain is DVKVTQSSRYLVKRTGEKVFLECVQDMDHENMFWYRQDPGLGLRLIYFSYDVKMKEKGDIPEGYSVSREKKERFSLILESASTNQTSMYLCASSLSTANVLTFGAGSRLTVL.

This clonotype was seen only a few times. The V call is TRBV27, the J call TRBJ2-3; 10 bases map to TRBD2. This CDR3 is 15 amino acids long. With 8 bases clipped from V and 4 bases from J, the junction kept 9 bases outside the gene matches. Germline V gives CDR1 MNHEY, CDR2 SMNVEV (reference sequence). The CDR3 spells CASRPLLAGPDTQYF. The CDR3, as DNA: TGTGCCAGCCGACCCCTACTAGCGGGGCCAGATACGCAGTATTTT.

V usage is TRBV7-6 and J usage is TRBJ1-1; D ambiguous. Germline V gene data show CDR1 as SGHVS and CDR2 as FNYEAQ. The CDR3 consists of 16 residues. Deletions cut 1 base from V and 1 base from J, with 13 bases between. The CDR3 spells CASSLEIGRENTEAFF. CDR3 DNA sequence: TGTGCCAGCAGCTTAGAAATTGGACGGGAGAACACTGAAGCTTTCTTT.

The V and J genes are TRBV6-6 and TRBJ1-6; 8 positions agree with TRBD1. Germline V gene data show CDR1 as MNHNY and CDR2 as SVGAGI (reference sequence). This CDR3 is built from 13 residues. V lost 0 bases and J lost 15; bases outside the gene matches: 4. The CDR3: CASSYSQGELLHF. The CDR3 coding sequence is TGTGCCAGCAGTTACTCACAGGGGGAACTCCTCCACTTT.

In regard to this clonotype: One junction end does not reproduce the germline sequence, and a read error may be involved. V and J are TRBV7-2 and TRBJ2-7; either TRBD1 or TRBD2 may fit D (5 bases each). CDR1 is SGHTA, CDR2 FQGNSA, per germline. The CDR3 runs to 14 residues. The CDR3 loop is CASSSGRPSYERYF. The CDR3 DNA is TGTGCCAGCAGCTCGGGACGTCCAAGCTACGAGCGGTACTTC.

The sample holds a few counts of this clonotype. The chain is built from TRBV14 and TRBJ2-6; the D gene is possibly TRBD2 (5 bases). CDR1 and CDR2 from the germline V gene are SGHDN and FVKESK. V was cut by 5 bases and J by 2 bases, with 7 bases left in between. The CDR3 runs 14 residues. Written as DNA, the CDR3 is TGTGCCAGCAGCGAGGGTACTGGGGCCAACGTCCTGACTTTC. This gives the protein CASSEGTGANVLTF.

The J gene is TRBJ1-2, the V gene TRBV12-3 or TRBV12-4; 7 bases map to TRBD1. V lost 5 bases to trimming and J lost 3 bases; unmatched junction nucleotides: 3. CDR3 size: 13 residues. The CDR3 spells CASSTGQHYGYTF. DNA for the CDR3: TGTGCCAGCAGTACGGGACAGCACTATGGCTACACCTTC.

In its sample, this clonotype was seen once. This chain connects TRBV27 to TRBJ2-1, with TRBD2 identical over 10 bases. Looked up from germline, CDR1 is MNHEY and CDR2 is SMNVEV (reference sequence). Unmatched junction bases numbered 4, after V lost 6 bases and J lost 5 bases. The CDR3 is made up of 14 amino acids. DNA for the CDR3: TGTGCCAGCAGGCGAGCGGGGGGGAACAATGAGCAGTTCTTC. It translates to CASRRAGGNNEQFF.

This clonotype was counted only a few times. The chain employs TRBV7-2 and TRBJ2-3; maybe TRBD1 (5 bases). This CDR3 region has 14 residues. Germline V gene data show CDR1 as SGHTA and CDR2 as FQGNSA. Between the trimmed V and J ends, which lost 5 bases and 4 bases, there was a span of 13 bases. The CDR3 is CASSPSRVPDTQYF. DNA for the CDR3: TGTGCCAGCAGCCCTTCCAGGGTACCAGATACGCAGTATTTT.